This T cell receptor beta chain stems from a study of shared clonotypes between healthy human individuals (dated by TCRdb to 2020 to 2022). General notes on the study: A few men and a couple of women, aged 18 to 49 years, made up the cohort. Libraries were prepared and TCR repertoires were sequenced by different laboratories using diverse techniques, in order to increase sequencing depth and limit assay-specific biases. Blood TCR repertoires of five healthy adults were deeply sequenced to estimate repertoire size and the extent of clonotype sharing between individuals. Each donor's leukapheresis produced roughly between about 0.8 and 8.9 billion PBMCs. Per donor, three plates each were used for CD4 naive and CD4 memory, two for CD8 naive, and one for CD8 memory. The paper's findings and limits, for the study overall: Even with the large sequencing depth, rarefaction of the sorted-subset datasets indicated that sequencing was incomplete. Clonotypes shared by all four sorted-subset donors showed higher generation probabilities than non-shared clonotypes. Naive subsets generally had larger estimated clonotype richness than memory subsets did. Sampling was restricted to blood, and TCR repertoires in tissues likely differ from the TCR repertoires found in blood. Because the study included a small number of donors, the genetic and exposure-history diversity represented was limited. Pairwise subsampling indicated that sequencing depth was expected to affect the degree of clonotype sharing among donors. Sharing across several donors was observed for around 5% of naive CD4, 3.5% of naive CD8, 2.3% of memory CD4, and around 0.42% of memory CD8 clonotypes.

Using the deep immunoSEQ assay, TCR CDR3 regions were amplified from genomic DNA by multiplex PCR. For each cell subset, the extracted genomic DNA was distributed evenly across all wells of several immunoSEQ 96-well plates, and each plate served as one replicate. For sorted subsets, 150 to 250 ng of genomic DNA, equivalent to some 30,000 T cell genomes, went into each replicate PCR. Purified libraries were measured with a Qubit 3.0 fluorometer, size-checked on a Bioanalyzer 2100, and measured again with the KAPA Library Quantification kit. Every immunoSEQ 96-well plate was sequenced on a separate single-read 150-cycle Illumina NextSeq 550 flow cell. The source study handled its data this way. Because the immunoSEQ output included only junctional sequences and no quality scores, the filtering could not be the same as the filtering used for full-length reads. To assign V/J genes and CDR3, sequences were annotated against IMGT germline references using PyIR, a Python wrapper for IgBLAST v1.9. Reads with weak V/J assignments (E-value above 1e-6), missing CDR3, stop codons, out-of-frame junctions, or ambiguous translated residues were removed. V3J clonotypes were defined by identical inferred V gene, J gene, and CDR3 amino acid sequence. The percentage overlap between two repertoires was calculated by dividing the number of shared unique clonotypes by the size of the smaller repertoire. Richness of each repertoire was evaluated using RTK rarefaction, the Chao1 estimator, and Recon v2.1 estimates of unobserved clonotypes. OLGA was used to compute generation probabilities for all TCRbeta clonotypes that the gDNA method yielded from a handful of donors. Here the immuneACCESS table is served through TCRdb, limited to in-frame sequences with V and J called. Missing clones are a known gap in these copies; in checked studies unresolved V genes cover under half, and the rest lacks a known reason. The V and J calls and clone size were taken over from that table, and D and trimming were inferred from the DNA. Within this sample are roughly 760,000 clones, with under 80% of them counted one time only. The top ten clonotypes cover approximately 1.7% of the sample.

Germline trimming amounts to 3 bases on V and 2 bases on J, with 3 as the count of junction bases outside the gene matches. The CDR3 starts with the cysteine, ends with the phenylalanine, and has 14 residues. Only the CDR3 part of the read is kept: 42 bases, read in frame from the first base. The germline V gene encodes CDR1 MDHEN and CDR2 SYDVKM. Healthy HIV-negative adults with no recently reported acute infections or vaccinations were included as donors. Only Caucasian adults living in Nashville, Tennessee, USA were represented among the donors. CD4+ T cells were enriched by magnetic negative selection, after which naive cells were positively selected on CD45RA and the negative fraction was taken as the memory subset. Blood was collected by leukapheresis, and PBMCs were isolated by Ficoll-Histopaque density gradient centrifugation and then cryopreserved in liquid nitrogen vapor phase. Analytical flow cytometry was used to check the purity and quantity of each magnetically sorted T cell population. From each sorted fraction, genomic DNA was isolated and quantified by UV absorbance on a Nanodrop 2000c.

In its sample, this clone was seen a few times. The antigen it recognizes is unknown. The record has no base qualities; no much larger clone is one base away. This specimen includes other DNA sequences encoding the same CDR3. In this chain, TRBV28 is recombined with TRBJ1-2; 7 junctional bases match TRBD1. The sequence was obtained from a woman aged 30 to 39 in good health. The sequencing input was memory CD4+ T cells sorted from blood. Reading the label with the study, this specimen's cell subset or site is: CD45RA-negative fraction. The DNA sequence is as follows: TGTGCCAGCAGTTTGGCAGGGGGGAACTATGGCTACACCTTC. Its protein reads: CASSLAGGNYGYTF.